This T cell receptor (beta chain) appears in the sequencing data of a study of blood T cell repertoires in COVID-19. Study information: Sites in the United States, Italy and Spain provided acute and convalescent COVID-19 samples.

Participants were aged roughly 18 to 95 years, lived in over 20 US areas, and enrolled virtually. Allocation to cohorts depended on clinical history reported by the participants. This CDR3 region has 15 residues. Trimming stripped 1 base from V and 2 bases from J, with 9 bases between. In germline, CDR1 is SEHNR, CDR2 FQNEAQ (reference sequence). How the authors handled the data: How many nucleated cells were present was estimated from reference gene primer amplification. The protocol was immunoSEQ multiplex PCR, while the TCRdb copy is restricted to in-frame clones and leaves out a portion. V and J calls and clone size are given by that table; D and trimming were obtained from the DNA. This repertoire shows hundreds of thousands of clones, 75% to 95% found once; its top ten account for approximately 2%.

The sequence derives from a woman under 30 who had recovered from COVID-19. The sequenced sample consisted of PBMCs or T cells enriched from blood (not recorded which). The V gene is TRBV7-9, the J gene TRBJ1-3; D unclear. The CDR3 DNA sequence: TGTGCCAGCAGCTTAGACGAGGGAGCTGGAAACACCATATATTTT. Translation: CASSLDEGAGNTIYF.